This note documents a single T cell receptor beta chain sequence. Its antigen remains unidentified. Each replicate PCR on the sorted subsets used approximately 200 ng DNA (around 30,000 T cell genomes). Generated by immunoSEQ multiplex PCR, the TCRdb table keeps only in-frame clones and is missing some. Of over a million clones in the sample, roughly 96% were seen once. The source of the sample is a study of shared clonotypes between healthy human individuals. Study details: Aged between 18 and 49, the donors were a couple of women and three men. Study results and limitations: Rarefaction gave evidence that sorted-subset sequencing remained incomplete despite large depth.

This CDR3 is built from 18 residues. V was shortened by 4 bases and J by 3 bases, with 23 bases between the two germline ends. Germline assignment: CDR1 ENHRY and CDR2 SYGVKD. This chain joins TRBV10-3 and TRBJ2-3; the D call may be TRBD1 or TRBD2 (7 bases each). Material: naive CD4+ T cells sorted from blood. Subset of the sample: CD45RA+ positively selected. The source of this sequence is a young man in good health. For the CDR3, the DNA is TGTGCCATCAGTGGATTCGGACTAGGGGGCGGGAGTACAGATACGCAGTATTTT. Residues: CAISGFGLGGGSTDTQYF.